Sequencing of this T cell receptor beta chain was carried out in a study of blood T cell repertoires in COVID-19. Study details: The samples span acute and convalescent COVID-19 from the United States, Italy and Spain.

The CDR3 has 13 amino acids. Germline V gives CDR1 SGDLS, CDR2 YYNGEE. V was pared by 3 bases and J by 9 bases, with 13 bases between. Sequencing was performed with immunoSEQ multiplex PCR; in TCRdb, only in-frame clones are kept and a portion is missing. The table includes approximately 490,000 clones, around 87% detected once. This chain connects TRBV9 to TRBJ1-5; D uncertain. This sequence was found in a woman younger than 30 who had recovered from COVID-19. The sample comprised PBMCs or T cells enriched from blood (not recorded which). The CDR3 is CASSGAGNSPQHF. CDR3 coding DNA: TGTGCCAGCAGCGGAGCGGGGAATTCGCCCCAGCATTTT. Variable domain in full (rest from reference TRBV9 and TRBJ1-5): DSGVTQTPKHLITATGQRVTLRCSPRSGDLSVYWYQQSLDQGLQFLIQYYNGEERAKGNILERFSAQQFPDLHSELNLSSLELGDSALYFCASSGAGNSPQHFGDGTRLSIL.